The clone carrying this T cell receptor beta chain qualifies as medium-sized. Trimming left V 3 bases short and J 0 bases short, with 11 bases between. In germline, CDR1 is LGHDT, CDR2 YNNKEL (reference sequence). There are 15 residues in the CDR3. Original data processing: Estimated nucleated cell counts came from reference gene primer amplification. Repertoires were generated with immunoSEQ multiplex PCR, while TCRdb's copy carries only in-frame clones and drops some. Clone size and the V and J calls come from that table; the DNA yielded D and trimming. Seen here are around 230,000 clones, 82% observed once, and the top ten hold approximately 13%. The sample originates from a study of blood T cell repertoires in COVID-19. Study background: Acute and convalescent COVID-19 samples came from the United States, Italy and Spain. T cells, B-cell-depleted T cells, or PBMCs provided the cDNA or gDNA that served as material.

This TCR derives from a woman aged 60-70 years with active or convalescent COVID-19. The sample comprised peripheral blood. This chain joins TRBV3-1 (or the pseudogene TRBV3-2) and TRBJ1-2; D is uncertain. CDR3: CASSQGPRPNYGYTF. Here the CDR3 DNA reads TGTGCCAGCAGCCAGGGCCCAAGGCCTAACTATGGCTACACCTTC.